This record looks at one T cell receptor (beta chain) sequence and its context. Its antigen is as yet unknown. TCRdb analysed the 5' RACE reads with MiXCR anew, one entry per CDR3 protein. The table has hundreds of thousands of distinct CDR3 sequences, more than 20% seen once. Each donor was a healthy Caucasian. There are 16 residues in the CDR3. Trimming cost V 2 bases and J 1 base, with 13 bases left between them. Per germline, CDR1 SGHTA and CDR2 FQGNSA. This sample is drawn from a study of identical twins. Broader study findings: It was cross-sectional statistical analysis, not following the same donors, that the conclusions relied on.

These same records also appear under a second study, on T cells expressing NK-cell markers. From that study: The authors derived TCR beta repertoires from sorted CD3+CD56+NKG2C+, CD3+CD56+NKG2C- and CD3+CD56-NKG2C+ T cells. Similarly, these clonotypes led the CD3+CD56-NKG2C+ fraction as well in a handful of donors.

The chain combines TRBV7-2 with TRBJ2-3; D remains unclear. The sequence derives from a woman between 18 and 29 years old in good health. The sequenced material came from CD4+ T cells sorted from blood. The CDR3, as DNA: TGTGCCAGCAGCTTACTCCTGCGGCCCGGCACAGATACGCAGTATTTT. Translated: CASSLLLRPGTDTQYF.